Listed here are 13 T cell receptor beta chains from one sample, sequenced in a study of cytomegalovirus exposure and HLA in healthy donors. PCR was performed using 60 Vbeta and 13 Jbeta primers. Using immunoSEQ multiplex PCR, the repertoire was profiled, and TCRdb retains in-frame clones only, with some absent. Of fewer than 150,000 clones listed, around 79% are singletons. The sequenced sample was PBMCs. These receptors were taken from a male donor in good health and CMV-seronegative.

In DNA, the CDR3 is TGTGCCACCAGCAGGGCTAGAGGGTATGGCTACACCTTC. This gives the protein CATSRARGYGYTF. The chain combines TRBV15 with TRBJ1-2; D is uncertain. With 3 bases removed from V and 5 bases from J, the gap between germline ends came to 10 bases. The germline V gene has CDR1 LNHNV and CDR2 YYDKDF (reference sequence). This CDR3 comprises 13 residues.

This sequence joins TRBV19 and TRBJ2-3; TRBD2 matches 7 bases. V shed 9 bases, J shed 2 bases, and the junction held 8 bases outside the gene matches. The CDR3 loop spans 14 amino acids. Germline V gene sequence: CDR1 LNHDA, CDR2 SQIVND (reference sequence). The CDR3 is CASRNSGTTDTQYF. CDR3 coding DNA: TGTGCCAGCCGAAACAGCGGGACCACAGATACGCAGTATTTT. The full variable domain, in which reference TRBV19 and TRBJ2-3 provide the parts outside the CDR3, is DGGITQSPKYLFRKEGQNVTLSCEQNLNHDAMYWYRQDPGQGLRLIYYSQIVNDFQKGDIAEGYSVSREKKESFPLTVTSAQKNPTAFYLCASRNSGTTDTQYFGPGTRLTVL.

V gene TRBV15 combines with J gene TRBJ1-1, with 9 bases matching TRBD1. The V and J ends lost 1 base and 10 bases, in that order; junction bases with no gene match: 13. This CDR3 is 16 amino acids long. Germline loops: CDR1 LNHNV, CDR2 YYDKDF (reference sequence). The CDR3: CATSRAFNRGPDAAFF. The CDR3 DNA reads TGTGCCACCAGCAGAGCCTTTAACAGGGGGCCGGATGCAGCTTTCTTT.

V is TRBV7-6 and J is TRBJ1-1; TRBD1 is a possible D gene (6 bases). This CDR3 is 13 amino acids long. CDR1 is SGHVS and CDR2 is FNYEAQ in the germline V gene. Between the trimmed V and J ends, which lost 5 bases and 8 bases, there was a span of 15 bases. CDR3 protein: CASSPRRQEEAFF. The CDR3 DNA is TGTGCCAGCAGCCCAAGGAGACAGGAAGAAGCTTTCTTT.

This chain joins TRBV6-5 and TRBJ2-2, with 7 bases identical to TRBD1. This CDR3 is built from 13 residues. V was pared by 2 bases and J by 8 bases, with 2 bases of the junction left unmatched. Germline CDR1 MNHEY, CDR2 SVGAGI. CDR3 coding DNA: TGTGCCAGCAGTTACGAGGGGGCGGGGGAGCTGTTTTTT. Translated, it gives CASSYEGAGELFF.

The CDR3 here is CTSSQVGQENQPQHF. CDR3 in DNA: TGCACCAGCAGCCAAGTTGGACAGGAAAATCAGCCCCAGCATTTT. This sequence joins TRBV1 and TRBJ1-5; TRBD1, the table's D call, was not compared with the DNA. TRBV1 is given as a pseudogene. The CDR3 consists of 15 residues.

The rearrangement uses TRBV27 and TRBJ2-1, with TRBD1 matching over 9 bases. This CDR3 is 15 amino acids long. The germline gives CDR1 MNHEY, CDR2 SMNVEV (reference sequence). The V and J ends lost 4 bases and 9 bases, in that order; junction bases with no gene match: 10. The CDR3 nucleotides are TGTGCCAGCAGTTATGACAGGGGGTCCCATTTTGAGCAGTTCTTC. This translates into CASSYDRGSHFEQFF.

CDR3 sequence: CASSPLAGGQAEQYF. CDR3 DNA: TGTGCCAGCTCACCACTTGCGGGGGGTCAGGCCGAGCAGTACTTC. This chain joins TRBV18 and TRBJ2-5, with 8 bases identical to TRBD2. With the DNA end fitting TRBJ2-7 better, the J assignment may be wrong. The germline V gene has CDR1 KGHSH and CDR2 LQKENI. The CDR3 spans 15 residues.

The V call is TRBV19, the J call TRBJ2-7; D unclear. V shed 6 bases and J shed 5 bases, with 17 bases lying between them. The CDR3 extends over 14 amino acids. Germline CDR1 and CDR2: LNHDA and SQIVND (reference sequence). CDR3 in DNA: TGTGCCAGTAGCAAAGGCCAGCGTGGCCACGAGCAGTACTTC. Translated, it gives CASSKGQRGHEQYF.

This clone was counted between two and nine times. Written as DNA, the CDR3 is TGTGCCAGCAGGGGCGAAAAACTGTTTTTT. Amino acids: CASRGEKLFF. The genes are TRBV2 and TRBJ1-4; no clear D gene. V was pared by 6 bases and J by 8 bases, with 4 bases between. Per the germline V gene, CDR1 is SNHLY and CDR2 is FYNNEI. The CDR3 has 10 amino acids.

This clone was counted a single time. V gene TRBV30 combines with J gene TRBJ2-3; the match to TRBD1 covers 7 bases. The junction had 4 bases not matched to a gene; V was cut back by 2 bases and J by 2 bases. There are 14 residues in the CDR3. CDR1 GTSNPN and CDR2 SVGIG come from the germline V gene (reference sequence). CDR3 region: CAWSTQGPTDTQYF. DNA of the CDR3: TGTGCCTGGAGTACACAGGGGCCCACAGATACGCAGTATTTT.

The J gene is TRBJ1-6, the V gene TRBV19; D remains unclear. The V gene lost 1 base and the J gene lost 10 bases, with 5 bases spanning the gap. Germline V gives CDR1 LNHDA, CDR2 SQIVND (reference sequence). The CDR3 extends over 12 amino acids. The CDR3 sequence is CASSIARSPLHF. CDR3 DNA: TGTGCCAGTAGTATAGCGAGATCACCCCTCCACTTT. Filled out from reference TRBV19 and TRBJ1-6, the complete variable domain reads DGGITQSPKYLFRKEGQNVTLSCEQNLNHDAMYWYRQDPGQGLRLIYYSQIVNDFQKGDIAEGYSVSREKKESFPLTVTSAQKNPTAFYLCASSIARSPLHFGNGTRLTVT.

Here the CDR3 DNA reads TGCGCCAGCAGCCAAGCTTGGGGGGTGGGGTACGAGCAGTACTTC. Protein: CASSQAWGVGYEQYF. The J gene is TRBJ2-7, the V gene TRBV4-1; TRBD2 is a possible D gene (6 bases). The germline V gene encodes CDR1 MGHRA and CDR2 YSYEKL. The CDR3 has 15 amino acids. Trimming stripped 1 base from V and 4 bases from J, with 14 bases between.